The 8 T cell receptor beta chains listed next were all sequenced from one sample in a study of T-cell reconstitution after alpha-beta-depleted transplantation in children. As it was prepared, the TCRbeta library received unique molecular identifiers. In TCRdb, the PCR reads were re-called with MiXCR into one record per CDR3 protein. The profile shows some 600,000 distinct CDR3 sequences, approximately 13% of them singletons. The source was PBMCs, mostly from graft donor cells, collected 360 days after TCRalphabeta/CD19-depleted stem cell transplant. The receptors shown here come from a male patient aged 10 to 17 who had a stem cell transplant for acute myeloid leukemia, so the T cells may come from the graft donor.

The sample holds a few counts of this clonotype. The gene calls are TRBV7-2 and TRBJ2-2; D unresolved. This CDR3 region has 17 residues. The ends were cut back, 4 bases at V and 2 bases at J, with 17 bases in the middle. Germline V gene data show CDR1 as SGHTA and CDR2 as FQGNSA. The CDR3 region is CASSSALGALNTGELFF. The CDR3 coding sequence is TGTGCCAGCAGCTCCGCTCTGGGCGCACTAAACACCGGGGAGCTGTTTTTT.

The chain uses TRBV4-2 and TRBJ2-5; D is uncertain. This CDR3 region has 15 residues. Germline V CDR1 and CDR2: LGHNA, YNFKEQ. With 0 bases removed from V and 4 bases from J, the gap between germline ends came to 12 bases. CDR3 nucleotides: TGTGCCAGCAGCCAAGATAAGGGTAGCAGAGAGACCCAGTACTTC. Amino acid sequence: CASSQDKGSRETQYF.

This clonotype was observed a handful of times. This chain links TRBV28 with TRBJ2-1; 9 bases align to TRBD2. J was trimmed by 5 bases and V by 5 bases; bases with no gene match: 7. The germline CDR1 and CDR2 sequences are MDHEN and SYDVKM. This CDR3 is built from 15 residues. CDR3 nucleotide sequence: TGTGCCAGCAGTGTGAGACTAGCGGTAAACAATGAGCAGTTCTTC. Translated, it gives CASSVRLAVNNEQFF.

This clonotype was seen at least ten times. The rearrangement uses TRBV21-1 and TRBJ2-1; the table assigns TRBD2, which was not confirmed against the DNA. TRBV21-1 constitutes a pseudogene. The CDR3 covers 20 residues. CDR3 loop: CASSKEAGTSGRLPYNEQFF. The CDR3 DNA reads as TGTGCCAGCAGCAAAGAGGCCGGAACTAGCGGGAGGCTACCCTACAATGAGCAGTTCTTC.

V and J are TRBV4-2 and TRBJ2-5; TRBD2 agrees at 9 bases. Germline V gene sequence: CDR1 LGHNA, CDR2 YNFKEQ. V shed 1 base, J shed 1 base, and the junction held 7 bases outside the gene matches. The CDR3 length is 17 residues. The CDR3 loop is CASSQGPSGVLQETQYF. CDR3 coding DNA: TGTGCCAGCAGCCAAGGGCCTAGCGGGGTACTCCAAGAGACCCAGTACTTC.

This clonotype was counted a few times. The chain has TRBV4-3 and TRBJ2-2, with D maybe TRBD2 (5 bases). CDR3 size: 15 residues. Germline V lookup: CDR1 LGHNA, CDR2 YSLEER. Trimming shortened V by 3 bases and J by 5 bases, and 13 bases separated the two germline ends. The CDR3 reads CASSHRGLKTGELFF. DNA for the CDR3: TGCGCCAGCAGCCATCGAGGACTGAAAACCGGGGAGCTGTTTTTT.

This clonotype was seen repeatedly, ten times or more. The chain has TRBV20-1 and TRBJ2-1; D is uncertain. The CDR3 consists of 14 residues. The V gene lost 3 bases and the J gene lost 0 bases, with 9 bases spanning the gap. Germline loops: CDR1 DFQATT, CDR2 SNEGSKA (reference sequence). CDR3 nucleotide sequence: TGCAGTGCTAGGGCGCGCCCCTCCTACAATGAGCAGTTCTTC. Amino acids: CSARARPSYNEQFF.

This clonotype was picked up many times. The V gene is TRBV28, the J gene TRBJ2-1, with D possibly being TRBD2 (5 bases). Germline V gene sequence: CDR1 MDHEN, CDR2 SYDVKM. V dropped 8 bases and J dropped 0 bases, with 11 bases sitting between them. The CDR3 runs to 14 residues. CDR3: CASEGPGSYNEQFF. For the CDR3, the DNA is TGTGCCAGCGAGGGTCCAGGCTCCTACAATGAGCAGTTCTTC.